This entry is about one TCR beta chain. Antigen: not known. TCRdb keeps only in-frame clones here, not all; method: immunoSEQ multiplex PCR. The sample lists 130,000 or so clones, approximately 92% occurring once. This specimen comes from a study of OX40 agonist ivuxolimab in advanced cancers. Across the whole study: Patients were dosed with the agonistic anti-OX40 (CD134) antibody ivuxolimab. Males comprised approximately 84% of the group, whose mean age was 60 years (range roughly 23 to 90). Study-wide findings and caveats: At doses 0.1 to 3.0 mg/kg, CD4+ and CD8+ clones expanded. Relative to CD4+ cells, CD8+ T cells on average had more expanded clones.

This receptor was obtained from an adult with an advanced solid tumor such as melanoma, head and neck, liver or kidney cancer. The source material was CD4+ or CD8+ T cells sorted from blood, sampled in a trial of the OX40 agonist ivuxolimab.

The DNA of the CDR3 is TGTGCCAGCAGCTTTCCGGTAGCGGGAGGGTTCGGGGAGCTGTTTTTT. Protein sequence: CASSFPVAGGFGELFF. The chain recombines TRBV5-4 with TRBJ2-2; TRBD2 aligns across 11 bases. This CDR3 comprises 16 residues. CDR1 and CDR2 from the germline V gene are SGHNT and YYREEE (reference sequence). The junction had 7 bases not matched to a gene; V was cut back by 2 bases and J by 7 bases.